The 23 T cell receptor beta chains presented below share a single source sample, sequenced in a study of cytomegalovirus exposure and HLA in healthy donors. The repertoire was sequenced with immunoSEQ multiplex PCR; TCRdb's copy has only in-frame clones and lacks some. This table has around 70,000 clones, 94% appearing once. Input material: PBMCs. The receptors were gathered from a woman in her late teens or twenties in good health and CMV-seropositive.

The chain recombines TRBV2 with TRBJ2-2; 16 bases line up with TRBD2. In germline, CDR1 is SNHLY, CDR2 FYNNEI. The CDR3 loop spans 19 amino acids. Unmatched junction bases numbered 11, after V lost 6 bases and J lost 4 bases. Here the CDR3 reads CASSETGLAGGPSTGELFF. The CDR3 bases are TGTGCCAGCAGCGAAACGGGACTAGCGGGAGGGCCGAGCACCGGGGAGCTGTTTTTT.

The chain has TRBV25-1 and TRBJ2-5; D call uncertain. Trimming stripped 5 bases from V and 5 bases from J, with 6 bases between. Germline values: CDR1 MGHDK, CDR2 SYGVNS. This CDR3 is 11 amino acids long. This chain's CDR3 is CASSPSETQYF. The DNA of the CDR3 is TGTGCCAGCAGTCCGTCGGAGACCCAGTACTTC.

The V call is TRBV4-1, the J call TRBJ2-7, with 9 nucleotides matching TRBD1. This CDR3 is 18 amino acids long. V was clipped by 3 bases and J by 1 base; unmatched bases: 13. Germline-derived CDR1 and CDR2 are MGHRA and YSYEKL. The CDR3 sequence: CASSHPSRPGQGSYEQYF. The CDR3 DNA reads as TGCGCCAGCAGCCACCCATCTCGACCGGGACAGGGATCCTACGAGCAGTACTTC.

V and J are TRBV6-6 and TRBJ1-2; 7 positions agree with TRBD1. Germline V gene sequence: CDR1 MNHNY, CDR2 SVGAGI (reference sequence). V was pared by 5 bases and J by 6 bases, with 6 bases of the junction left unmatched. CDR3 length: 13 residues. The chain's CDR3 is CASSQGEAHGYTF. CDR3 DNA sequence: TGTGCCAGCAGTCAGGGGGAGGCGCATGGCTACACCTTC.

The V call is TRBV7-8, the J call TRBJ2-7, with 10 positions matching TRBD2. The germline V gene encodes CDR1 SGHVS and CDR2 FQNEAQ. The CDR3 contains 15 residues. After removal of 6 bases from V and 0 bases from J, the junction contained 5 bases not matched to a gene. CDR3: CASSSLAGASYEQYF. The CDR3 nucleotides read TGTGCCAGCAGTTCCCTAGCGGGGGCCTCCTACGAGCAGTACTTC.

V is TRBV10-2 and J is TRBJ2-7; 12 bases line up with TRBD2. The CDR3 contains 16 residues. The J segment lost 5 bases and the V segment lost 7 bases, leaving 12 bases of the junction unmatched. The germline gives CDR1 WSHSY, CDR2 SAAADI. CDR3 protein: CASNPQLAGGLDEQYF. CDR3 sequence (DNA): TGCGCCAGCAATCCCCAACTAGCGGGGGGCCTAGACGAGCAGTACTTC.

CDR3 region: CASTAGRADEQFF. The CDR3 nucleotides read TGTGCCAGCACTGCCGGGAGGGCCGATGAGCAGTTCTTC. This chain connects TRBV2 to TRBJ2-1; 8 bases are shared with TRBD2. V trimming: 7 bases; J trimming: 8 bases; junction bases outside the gene matches: 7. Germline loops: CDR1 SNHLY, CDR2 FYNNEI. The CDR3 covers 13 residues. The entire variable domain, with the rest obtained from reference TRBV2 and TRBJ2-1, is as follows: EPEVTQTPSHQVTQMGQEVILRCVPISNHLYFYWYRQILGQKVEFLVSFYNNEISEKSEIFDDQFSVERPDGSNFTLKIRSTKLEDSAMYFCASTAGRADEQFFGPGTRLTVL.

The rearrangement uses TRBV19 and TRBJ1-3; 7 bases are shared with TRBD1. This CDR3 contains 18 residues. The junction had 15 bases not matched to a gene; V was cut back by 7 bases and J by 0 bases. CDR1 LNHDA and CDR2 SQIVND come from the germline V gene (reference sequence). The CDR3, as DNA: TGTGCCAGTACCCTAAAGGGGGCAGGGGGGCTCTCTGGAAACACCATATATTTT. Amino acids: CASTLKGAGGLSGNTIYF.

This sequence joins TRBV10-2 and TRBJ2-2; TRBD2 is a possible D gene (6 bases). Trimming removed 5 bases at V and 4 bases at J, with 8 bases between. The CDR3 covers 13 residues. Germline CDR1 is WSHSY and CDR2 is SAAADI. The DNA for the CDR3 is TGCGCCAGCAGTCGCGGGGCCACCGGGGAGCTGTTTTTT. Translating it yields CASSRGATGELFF.

There are a few counts of this clone. J is TRBJ2-1 and V is TRBV6-1, with 12 nucleotides matching TRBD2. CDR3 length: 14 residues. Germline V gene sequence: CDR1 MNHNS, CDR2 SASEGT. Unmatched junction bases numbered 0, after V lost 2 bases and J lost 7 bases. This CDR3 reads CASSELAGGNEQFF. In DNA, the CDR3 is TGTGCCAGCAGTGAACTAGCGGGAGGGAATGAGCAGTTCTTC.

The rearrangement uses TRBV9 and TRBJ2-6; perhaps TRBD2 as D (5 bases). CDR3 size: 15 residues. Trimming shortened V by 4 bases and J by 0 bases, and 8 bases separated the two germline ends. From germline, CDR1 is SGDLS and CDR2 YYNGEE. CDR3 in amino acids: CASSYGLSGANVLTF. CDR3 sequence (DNA): TGTGCCAGCAGCTACGGACTCTCTGGGGCCAACGTCCTGACTTTC.

The chain has TRBV6-5 and TRBJ1-5, with 8 bases that match TRBD1. CDR1 and CDR2 from the germline V gene are MNHEY and SVGAGI. Trimming at V came to 4 bases and at J to 3 bases, leaving 2 bases not matched to a gene. This CDR3 is 14 amino acids long. The CDR3 DNA reads as TGTGCCAGCAGTTGGACAGGGTACAATCAGCCCCAGCATTTT. It codes for CASSWTGYNQPQHF.

The chain combines TRBV5-1 with TRBJ2-3; TRBD2 matches at 13 bases. Trimming at V came to 4 bases and at J to 4 bases, leaving 3 bases not matched to a gene. The germline V gene has CDR1 SGHRS and CDR2 YFSETQ. The CDR3 runs 15 residues. The CDR3 loop is CASSPLAGGADTQYF. DNA for the CDR3: TGCGCCAGCAGCCCACTAGCGGGGGGGGCAGATACGCAGTATTTT.

This clone was counted once. V is TRBV6-6 and J is TRBJ2-3, with a tentative D call TRBD1 (6 bases). The CDR3 is made up of 14 amino acids. Germline V CDR1 and CDR2: MNHNY, SVGAGI (reference sequence). V gave up 6 bases and J gave up 1 base, with 11 bases separating them. CDR3 sequence: CASRNRARTDTQYF. In DNA, the CDR3 is TGTGCCAGCAGAAACAGGGCCCGCACAGATACGCAGTATTTT.

The rearrangement uses TRBV13 and TRBJ2-7; TRBD2 aligns across 7 bases. The germline V gene encodes CDR1 PRHDT and CDR2 FYEKMQ (reference sequence). CDR3 length: 11 amino acids. After removal of 5 bases from V and 7 bases from J, the junction contained 2 bases not matched to a gene. The CDR3 bases are TGTGCCAGCAGCCCCGGGGGGGAGCAGTACTTC. This sequence encodes CASSPGGEQYF. The full variable domain, completed using reference TRBV13 and TRBJ2-7, is AAGVIQSPRHLIKEKRETATLKCYPIPRHDTVYWYQQGPGQDPQFLISFYEKMQSDKGSIPDRFSAQQFSDYHSELNMSSLELGDSALYFCASSPGGEQYFGPGTRLTVT.

The chain couples TRBV5-4 to TRBJ1-2, with D hard to call. Trimming removed 4 bases at V and 8 bases at J, with 12 bases between. This CDR3 is built from 12 residues. Per germline, CDR1 SGHNT and CDR2 YYREEE (reference sequence). The chain's CDR3 is CASSPDGMGYTF. As DNA, the CDR3 is TGTGCCAGCAGCCCTGATGGCATGGGCTACACCTTC.

V usage is TRBV4-3 and J usage is TRBJ1-4; a weak D match, TRBD1 (6 bases). With 0 bases removed from V and 14 bases from J, the gap between germline ends came to 13 bases. The germline V gene has CDR1 LGHNA and CDR2 YSLEER. CDR3 size: 13 residues. Here the CDR3 reads CASSQDPYRDLFF. In nucleotides, the CDR3 is TGCGCCAGCAGCCAAGATCCGTACAGGGATCTGTTTTTT.

The V gene is TRBV30, the J gene TRBJ2-2; 11 positions agree with TRBD1. This CDR3 is 14 amino acids long. Trimming cost V 7 bases and J 3 bases; bases outside gene matches: 4. The germline gives CDR1 GTSNPN, CDR2 SVGIG (reference sequence). CDR3: CAYPGQGDTGELFF. The CDR3 nucleotides are TGTGCCTACCCGGGACAGGGGGACACCGGGGAGCTGTTTTTT.

This clone was observed a handful of times. The CDR3 is CASSYKGDYGYTF. The CDR3 DNA reads as TGTGCCAGCAGTTACAAAGGGGACTATGGCTACACCTTC. This chain links TRBV6-6 with TRBJ1-2, with D possibly being TRBD1 (5 bases). Germline V gene sequence: CDR1 MNHNY, CDR2 SVGAGI (reference sequence). The V end lost 2 bases, the J end lost 3 bases, and 7 bases lay between the germline ends. CDR3 size: 13 residues.

This chain links TRBV9 with TRBJ2-3; TRBD2 matches at 10 bases. Per the germline V gene, CDR1 is SGDLS and CDR2 is YYNGEE. This CDR3 comprises 17 residues. V was pared by 1 base and J by 4 bases, with 9 bases of the junction left unmatched. CDR3 loop: CASSVSAGTSVPDTQYF. The CDR3 nucleotides read TGTGCCAGCAGCGTATCTGCCGGGACTAGCGTGCCAGATACGCAGTATTTT.

Note on this clone: This same CDR3 is encoded by further DNA sequences in the sample. V is TRBV9 and J is TRBJ2-6; D gene uncertain. Germline CDR1 is SGDLS and CDR2 is YYNGEE. This CDR3 is 14 amino acids long. The germline V and J ends were trimmed by 4 bases and 0 bases, with 5 bases remaining between them. Here the CDR3 DNA reads TGTGCCAGCAGCCCAGTCTCTGGGGCCAACGTCCTGACTTTC. It codes for CASSPVSGANVLTF.

The chain couples TRBV5-1 to TRBJ2-2; the D gene is possibly TRBD1 (7 bases). V was trimmed by 8 bases and J by 5 bases, leaving 13 bases between them. Germline V CDR1 and CDR2: SGHRS, YFSETQ. This CDR3 has 13 amino acids. The CDR3 loop is CARSPGGTGELFF. The DNA of the CDR3 is TGCGCCAGATCCCCAGGGGGGACCGGGGAGCTGTTTTTT.

The chain has TRBV5-8 and TRBJ2-2, with TRBD2 identical over 7 bases. The CDR3 contains 15 residues. Germline CDR1 reads SGHTS; CDR2 reads YDEGEE. V gave up 4 bases and J gave up 5 bases; unmatched junction bases: 8. The CDR3 here is CASSTGPGGTGELFF. CDR3 nucleotides: TGTGCCAGCAGCACCGGACCCGGGGGGACCGGGGAGCTGTTTTTT.